Shown below are 30 T cell receptor beta chains from a single sample sequenced in a study of T cell repertoires in cytomegalovirus infection. TCRdb reprocessed the reads with MiXCR, giving one entry per CDR3 protein. Of about 460,000 distinct CDR3 sequences in the sample, about 11% were seen once. Input material: PBMCs. The receptor source for this set is a human donor in good health (CMV status not recorded). Some clones in this sample may be carry-over from other donors' samples.

This clonotype was recorded a few times. The V call is TRBV19, the J call TRBJ2-2; 15 bases match TRBD2. The trim removed 6 bases at V and 7 bases at J, leaving 6 bases unmatched. CDR1 LNHDA and CDR2 SQIVND come from the germline V gene (reference sequence). The CDR3 sequence is 16 residues long. The CDR3 DNA is TGTGCCAGTAGACCCGGACTAGCGGGGGGGTTCGGGGAGCTGTTTTTT. Amino acid sequence: CASRPGLAGGFGELFF.

The chain is built from TRBV23-1 and TRBJ1-1; the D gene is possibly TRBD1 (5 bases). TRBV23-1 is recorded as an ORF, its role being uncertain. Deletions cut 1 base from V and 1 base from J, with 16 bases between. CDR3 length: 17 amino acids. CDR3 coding DNA: TGCGCCAGCAGTCAATTAGAGCAGGGTTTATGGAACACTGAAGCTTTCTTT. It is translated as CASSQLEQGLWNTEAFF.

This clonotype was found many times. The V gene is TRBV7-9, the J gene TRBJ2-1, with D possibly matching TRBD2 (5 bases). Germline loops: CDR1 SEHNR, CDR2 FQNEAQ (reference sequence). The CDR3 has 13 amino acids. Trimming shortened V by 1 base and J by 12 bases, and 13 bases separated the two germline ends. CDR3: CASSLESPAAQFF. CDR3 DNA: TGTGCCAGCAGCTTAGAAAGTCCAGCGGCGCAGTTCTTC.

This clonotype turned up a few times. This chain links TRBV7-9 with TRBJ1-1, with 10 bases aligning to TRBD1. V dropped 5 bases and J dropped 4; count of bases not matched to a gene: 10. CDR1 SEHNR and CDR2 FQNEAQ come from the germline V gene (reference sequence). The CDR3 spans 16 residues. The CDR3 sequence: CASSASGTGDGTEAFF. In DNA form, the CDR3 reads TGTGCCAGCAGCGCCTCCGGGACAGGGGACGGCACTGAAGCTTTCTTT.

This clonotype was counted at least ten times. V gene TRBV28 combines with J gene TRBJ1-1, with D possibly TRBD1 on 5 matching bases. Germline V gene lookup returns CDR1 MDHEN and CDR2 SYDVKM. The length of the CDR3 is 17 residues. Trimming stripped 3 bases from V and 0 bases from J, with 17 bases between. CDR3 region: CASSLMGAGDLNTEAFF. The CDR3 DNA reads TGTGCCAGCAGTTTGATGGGTGCGGGGGATTTGAACACTGAAGCTTTCTTT.

This clonotype was seen ten or more times. The chain's CDR3 is CASSLNTIYF. In DNA, the CDR3 is TGTGCCAGCAGCTTAAACACCATATATTTT. The chain links TRBV7-9 to TRBJ1-3; no definite D call. Germline-derived CDR1 and CDR2 are SEHNR and FQNEAQ (reference sequence). The ends were cut back, 2 bases at V and 7 bases at J, with 0 bases in the middle. The CDR3 has 10 amino acids. The full variable domain, rest sourced from reference TRBV7-9 and TRBJ1-3, is DTGVSQNPRHKITKRGQNVTFRCDPISEHNRLYWYRQTLGQGPEFLTYFQNEAQLEKSRLLSDRFSAERPKGSFSTLEIQRTEQGDSAMYLCASSLNTIYFGEGSWLTVV.

This clonotype was counted at least ten times. The V gene is TRBV10-3, the J gene TRBJ1-3; D possibly corresponds to TRBD1 (6 bases). The V and J ends lost 6 bases and 2 bases respectively, with 11 bases between them. The CDR3 is 14 amino acids. Per germline, CDR1 ENHRY and CDR2 SYGVKD. The CDR3 is CAIRGQSAGNTIYF. CDR3 sequence (DNA): TGTGCCATCAGAGGACAGAGCGCTGGAAACACCATATATTTT.

This clonotype was picked up a small number of times. The chain recombines TRBV27 with TRBJ2-3, with D uncertain. The CDR3 loop spans 13 amino acids. Trimming stripped 5 bases from V and 0 bases from J, with 6 bases between. The germline CDR1 and CDR2 sequences are MNHEY and SMNVEV (reference sequence). The CDR3 region has the DNA TGTGCCAGCAGTGACCTTAGCACAGATACGCAGTATTTT. This gives the protein CASSDLSTDTQYF.

This chain links TRBV30 with TRBJ1-1, with no clear D. The ends were cut back, 5 bases at V and 0 bases at J, with 10 bases in the middle. CDR1 is GTSNPN and CDR2 is SVGIG in the germline V gene (reference sequence). The CDR3 runs to 13 residues. Written as DNA, the CDR3 is TGTGCCTGGGCCGGGAAAATGAACACTGAAGCTTTCTTT. Its protein product is CAWAGKMNTEAFF. Filled out from reference TRBV30 and TRBJ1-1, the complete variable domain reads SQTIHQWPATLVQPVGSPLSLECTVEGTSNPNLYWYRQAAGRGLQLLFYSVGIGQISSEVPQNLSASRPQDRQFILSSKKLLLSDSGFYLCAWAGKMNTEAFFGQGTRLTVV.

In its sample, this clonotype was seen many times. The chain couples TRBV7-3 to TRBJ2-2; D possibly corresponds to TRBD1 (5 bases). The V gene's germline CDR1 is SGHTA and CDR2 FQGTGA. The ends were cut back, 5 bases at V and 6 bases at J, with 10 bases in the middle. This CDR3 contains 13 residues. The CDR3 DNA follows: TGTGCCAGCAGCCAACAGGAGCCCGGGGAGCTGTTTTTT. Protein sequence: CASSQQEPGELFF.

This clonotype has ten or more counts. At one end the junction does not follow the germline gene, possibly because of a read error. V usage is TRBV9 and J usage is TRBJ1-1; tentative D call: TRBD1 (5 bases). The CDR3 length is 16 residues. Per germline, CDR1 SGDLS and CDR2 YYNGEE. The CDR3 loop is CASSVGGRLGNAEAFF. The CDR3 DNA reads TGTGCCAGCAGCGTGGGGGGACGACTCGGGAACGCTGAAGCTTTCTTT.

The table lists this clonotype with a few counts. The V gene is TRBV13, the J gene TRBJ1-1; D may be TRBD1 (5 bases). V was pared by 5 bases and J by 0 bases, with 13 bases between. CDR3 length: 15 amino acids. Germline-derived CDR1 and CDR2 are PRHDT and FYEKMQ (reference sequence). CDR3 amino acids: CASSRAREVNTEAFF. For the CDR3, the DNA is TGTGCCAGCAGCCGAGCCAGGGAGGTGAACACTGAAGCTTTCTTT.

The V and J genes are TRBV19 and TRBJ2-7; no clear D gene. Germline assignment: CDR1 LNHDA and CDR2 SQIVND (reference sequence). The CDR3 length is 14 residues. The ends were cut back, 5 bases at V and 1 base at J, with 12 bases in the middle. The CDR3: CASSPSYPSYEQYF. The CDR3 nucleotides are TGTGCCAGTAGTCCCTCCTACCCTTCCTACGAGCAGTACTTC.

The V and J genes are TRBV7-6 and TRBJ1-5; D gene ambiguous. Germline assignment: CDR1 SGHVS and CDR2 FNYEAQ. The length of the CDR3 is 15 residues. V lost 5 bases, J lost 3 bases, and 14 bases lay in between. The CDR3 region has the DNA TGTGCCAGCAGCGCGGACGGATCGAACAATCAGCCCCAGCATTTT. It specifies CASSADGSNNQPQHF.

This clonotype was seen only once. The genes are TRBV20-1 and TRBJ1-1, with D maybe TRBD1 (5 bases). V gave up 6 bases and J gave up 7 bases, with 18 bases separating them. Germline V lookup: CDR1 DFQATT, CDR2 SNEGSKA (reference sequence). CDR3 length: 13 residues. CDR3 protein: CSAKTWGRGEAFF. The CDR3 nucleotides are TGCAGTGCCAAAACTTGGGGGAGGGGTGAAGCTTTCTTT.

The table lists this clonotype with a few counts. The rearrangement joins TRBV14 to TRBJ2-4; unclear D gene. Germline V gene sequence: CDR1 SGHDN, CDR2 FVKESK. V dropped 0 bases and J dropped 1 base, with 4 bases sitting between them. This CDR3 is 14 amino acids long. CDR3 in amino acids: CASSQEWAKNIQYF. For the CDR3, the DNA is TGTGCCAGCAGCCAAGAGTGGGCCAAAAACATTCAGTACTTC.

V gene TRBV6-5 combines with J gene TRBJ2-1; D perhaps matches TRBD1 (6 bases). The germline CDR1 and CDR2 sequences are MNHEY and SVGAGI. The CDR3 covers 17 residues. Trimming removed 5 bases at V and 8 bases at J, with 25 bases between. CDR3 nucleotides: TGTGCCAGCAGTCCCAACGACCAAAGGGGGAGTGGGGATGAGCAGTTCTTC. Translation gives CASSPNDQRGSGDEQFF.

CDR3 DNA sequence: TGTGCCAGCAGCCAAGCGGGACACACTAATTCACCCCTCCACTTT. This encodes CASSQAGHTNSPLHF. V usage is TRBV4-2 and J usage is TRBJ1-6, with D possibly being TRBD1 (6 bases). The CDR3 loop spans 15 amino acids. Trimming shortened V by 1 base and J by 6 bases, and 10 bases separated the two germline ends. Per germline, CDR1 LGHNA and CDR2 YNFKEQ.

This clonotype was recorded many times. The J gene is TRBJ1-1, the V gene TRBV11-1; D gene ambiguous. The CDR3 is 15 residues long. Germline loops: CDR1 SGHAT, CDR2 FQDESV (reference sequence). Trimming cost V 2 bases and J 0 bases, with 10 bases left between them. DNA for the CDR3: TGTGCCAGCAGCTTATGGGGAAACATGAACACTGAAGCTTTCTTT. Its protein product is CASSLWGNMNTEAFF.

The sample holds many counts of this clonotype. The V gene is TRBV11-2, the J gene TRBJ1-6, with no clear D. The CDR3 covers 14 residues. The V gene's germline CDR1 is SGHAT and CDR2 FQNNGV. Trimming cost V 3 bases and J 9 bases, with 12 bases left between them. In DNA form, the CDR3 reads TGTGCCAGCAGCTTCCCTACACAGTTTTCACCCCTCCACTTT. This codes for CASSFPTQFSPLHF. Supplemented by reference TRBV11-2 and TRBJ1-6, the full variable domain reads EAGVAQSPRYKIIEKRQSVAFWCNPISGHATLYWYQQILGQGPKLLIQFQNNGVVDDSQLPKDRFSAERLKGVDSTLKIQPAKLEDSAVYLCASSFPTQFSPLHFGNGTRLTVT.

This clonotype was seen more than once but under ten times. The V call is TRBV29-1, the J call TRBJ2-2; no clear D. The germline CDR1 and CDR2 sequences are SQVTM and ANQGSEA. The CDR3 is 13 amino acids. The V and J ends lost 1 base and 3 bases respectively, with 6 bases between them. CDR3 loop: CSVEGGDTGELFF. The DNA for the CDR3 is TGCAGCGTTGAAGGAGGAGACACCGGGGAGCTGTTTTTT.

This clonotype turned up a few times. The CDR3 sequence: CASSPGQYTQYF. CDR3 sequence (DNA): TGTGCCAGCAGCCCGGGGCAATATACGCAGTATTTT. The chain has TRBV3-1 and TRBJ2-3; D may be TRBD1 or TRBD2 (5 bases each). Germline CDR1 and CDR2: LGHDT and YNNKEL (reference sequence). CDR3 size: 12 residues. Between the trimmed V and J ends, which lost 4 bases and 7 bases, there was a span of 9 bases.

At least ten counts were recorded for this clonotype. The chain employs TRBV7-2 and TRBJ2-7; 7 nucleotides align to TRBD2. Germline V gene lookup returns CDR1 SGHTA and CDR2 FQGNSA. Losses at the gene ends were 6 bases for V and 3 bases for J; bases not matched to a gene: 14. The CDR3 spans 16 residues. CDR3 nucleotide sequence: TGTGCCAGCAGTCGAGCTGGGGGACTACTGATCTACGAGCAGTACTTC. Protein product: CASSRAGGLLIYEQYF.

Ten or more counts support this clonotype. This rearrangement joins TRBV6-6 to TRBJ2-7, with 8 bases matching TRBD2. CDR1 and CDR2 from the germline V gene are MNHNY and SVGAGI (reference sequence). V trimming: 4 bases; J trimming: 3 bases; junction bases outside the gene matches: 2. CDR3 length: 13 residues. CDR3 DNA sequence: TGTGCCAGCAGTTCGGGGGGGATCTACGAGCAGTACTTC. It is translated as CASSSGGIYEQYF.

The chain is built from TRBV29-1 and TRBJ2-3; D is uncertain. V was clipped by 4 bases and J by 0 bases, with 8 bases between them. Germline V gene data show CDR1 as SQVTM and CDR2 as ANQGSEA. The CDR3 loop spans 13 amino acids. In DNA form, the CDR3 reads TGCAGCGTTGCCCCGACAAGCACAGATACGCAGTATTTT. It codes for CSVAPTSTDTQYF.

The rearrangement links TRBV7-9 to TRBJ2-7; D gene uncertain. V gave up 1 base and J gave up 3 bases, with 10 bases separating them. Germline lookup yields CDR1 SEHNR and CDR2 FQNEAQ (reference sequence). The CDR3 extends over 14 amino acids. The CDR3 nucleotides read TGTGCCAGCAGCTTAGGGTTTGAGGACTACGAGCAGTACTTC. This gives the protein CASSLGFEDYEQYF.

This chain joins TRBV5-6 and TRBJ2-7; the match to TRBD1 covers 9 bases. Germline V gene sequence: CDR1 SGHDT, CDR2 YYEEEE. This CDR3 contains 14 residues. The ends lost 6 bases at V and 1 base at J; junction bases unmatched: 5. The CDR3 region has the DNA TGTGCCAGCAACCGGGACAGGGTATCCTACGAGCAGTACTTC. Its protein is CASNRDRVSYEQYF.

CDR3 coding DNA: TGTGCCAGCAGCTTAAGGTCGCGGCTAAATGAAAAACTGTTTTTT. It specifies CASSLRSRLNEKLFF. The chain links TRBV5-4 to TRBJ1-4; D not certain. Germline V CDR1 and CDR2: SGHNT, YYREEE (reference sequence). V lost 2 bases and J 5 bases, leaving 13 bases between the germline ends. The CDR3 has 15 residues.

This clonotype was seen ten or more times. The chain is built from TRBV5-4 and TRBJ2-5; TRBD2 matches 7 bases. The CDR3 contains 15 residues. Per germline, CDR1 SGHNT and CDR2 YYREEE (reference sequence). With 4 bases clipped from V and 2 bases from J, the junction kept 8 bases outside the gene matches. CDR3 nucleotide sequence: TGTGCCAGCAGCCCCCTCCAAGCGGGGCAAGAGACCCAGTACTTC. Translation gives CASSPLQAGQETQYF.

The chain recombines TRBV24-1 with TRBJ1-5, with 7 bases that match TRBD1. J was trimmed by 6 bases and V by 4 bases; bases with no gene match: 8. The germline V gene encodes CDR1 KGHDR and CDR2 SFDVKD. The CDR3 has 15 residues. The CDR3 DNA sequence: TGTGCCACCAGTGACAATGACAGGGCGGGTCAGCCCCAGCATTTT. Encoded protein: CATSDNDRAGQPQHF.